What follows is one TCR beta chain and its context. One entry per CDR3 protein, called by TCRdb with MiXCR from the RACE reads. The sample holds approximately 80,000 distinct CDR3 sequences, roughly a tenth seen once. The ends were cut back, 7 bases at V and 9 bases at J, with 7 bases in the middle. The V gene's germline CDR1 is SQVTM and CDR2 ANQGSEA. The CDR3 consists of 9 residues. The sample comes from a study of human T cells and chemical hapten exposure. Overall study context: All through the roughly 24-week study, the scalp of each patient received diphenylcyclopropenone doses weekly. Recorded diagnoses among the mostly female patients were alopecia areata, totalis or universalis.

The time point was: patch test 3, about 24 weeks after DPC sensitization. Indicated treatment: therapeutic diphenylcyclopropenone sensitization with weekly scalp DPC. The J gene is TRBJ1-5, the V gene TRBV29-1; D gene uncertain. This clonotype was obtained from a woman between 50 and 59 years old with alopecia areata. Some clones in this sample may be carry-over from other donors' samples. The sample in question was whole blood, obtained in connection with sensitization to the hapten diphenylcyclopropenone (DPC). CDR3 sequence (DNA): TGCAGCGGTCGCCGGCCCCAGCATTTT. This encodes CSGRRPQHF.